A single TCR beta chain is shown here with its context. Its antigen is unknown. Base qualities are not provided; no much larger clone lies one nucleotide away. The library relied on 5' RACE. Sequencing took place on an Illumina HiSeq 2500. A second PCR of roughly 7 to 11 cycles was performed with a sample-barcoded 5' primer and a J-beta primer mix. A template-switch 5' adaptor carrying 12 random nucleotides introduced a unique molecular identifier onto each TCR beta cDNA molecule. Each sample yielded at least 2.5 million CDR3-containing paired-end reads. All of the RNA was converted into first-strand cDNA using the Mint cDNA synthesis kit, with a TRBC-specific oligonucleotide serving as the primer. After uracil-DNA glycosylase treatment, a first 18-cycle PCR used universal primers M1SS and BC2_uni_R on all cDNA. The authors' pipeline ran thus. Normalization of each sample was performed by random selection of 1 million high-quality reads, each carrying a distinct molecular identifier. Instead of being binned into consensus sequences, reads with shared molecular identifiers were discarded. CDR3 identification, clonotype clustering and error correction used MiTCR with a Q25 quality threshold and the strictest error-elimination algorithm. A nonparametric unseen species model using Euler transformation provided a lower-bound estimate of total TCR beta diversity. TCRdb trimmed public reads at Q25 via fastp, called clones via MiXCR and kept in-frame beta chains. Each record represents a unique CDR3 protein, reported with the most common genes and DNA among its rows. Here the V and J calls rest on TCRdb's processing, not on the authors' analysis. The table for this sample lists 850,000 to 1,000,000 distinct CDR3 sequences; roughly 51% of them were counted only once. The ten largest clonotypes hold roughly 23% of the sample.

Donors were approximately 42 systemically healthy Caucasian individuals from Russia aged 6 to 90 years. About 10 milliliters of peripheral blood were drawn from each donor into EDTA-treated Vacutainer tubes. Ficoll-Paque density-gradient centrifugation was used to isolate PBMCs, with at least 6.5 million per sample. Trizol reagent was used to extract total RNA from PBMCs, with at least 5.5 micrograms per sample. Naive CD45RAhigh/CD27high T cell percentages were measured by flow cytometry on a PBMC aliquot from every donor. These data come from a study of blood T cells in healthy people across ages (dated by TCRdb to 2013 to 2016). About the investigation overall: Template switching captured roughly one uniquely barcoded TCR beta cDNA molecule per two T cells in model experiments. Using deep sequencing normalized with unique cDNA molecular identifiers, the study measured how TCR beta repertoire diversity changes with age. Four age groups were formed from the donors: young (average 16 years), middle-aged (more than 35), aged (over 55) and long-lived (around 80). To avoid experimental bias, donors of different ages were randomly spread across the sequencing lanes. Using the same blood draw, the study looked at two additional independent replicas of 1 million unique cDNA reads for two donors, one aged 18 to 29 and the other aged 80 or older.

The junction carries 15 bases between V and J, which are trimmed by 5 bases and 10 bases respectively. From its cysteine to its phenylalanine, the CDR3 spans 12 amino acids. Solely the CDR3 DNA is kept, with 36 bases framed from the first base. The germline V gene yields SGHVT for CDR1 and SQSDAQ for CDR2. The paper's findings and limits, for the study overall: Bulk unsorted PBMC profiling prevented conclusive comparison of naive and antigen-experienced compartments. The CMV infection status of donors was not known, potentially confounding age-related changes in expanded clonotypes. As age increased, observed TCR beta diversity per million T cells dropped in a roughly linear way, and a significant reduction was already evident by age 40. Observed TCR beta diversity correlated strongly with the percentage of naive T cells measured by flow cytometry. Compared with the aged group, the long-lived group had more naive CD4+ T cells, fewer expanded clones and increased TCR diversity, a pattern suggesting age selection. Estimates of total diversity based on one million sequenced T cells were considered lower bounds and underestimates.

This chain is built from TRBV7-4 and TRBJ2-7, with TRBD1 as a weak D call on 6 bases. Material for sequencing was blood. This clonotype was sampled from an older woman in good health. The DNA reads TGTGCCAGCAGCCGGACAGAAGGCGAACAGTACTTC. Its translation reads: CASSRTEGEQYF.